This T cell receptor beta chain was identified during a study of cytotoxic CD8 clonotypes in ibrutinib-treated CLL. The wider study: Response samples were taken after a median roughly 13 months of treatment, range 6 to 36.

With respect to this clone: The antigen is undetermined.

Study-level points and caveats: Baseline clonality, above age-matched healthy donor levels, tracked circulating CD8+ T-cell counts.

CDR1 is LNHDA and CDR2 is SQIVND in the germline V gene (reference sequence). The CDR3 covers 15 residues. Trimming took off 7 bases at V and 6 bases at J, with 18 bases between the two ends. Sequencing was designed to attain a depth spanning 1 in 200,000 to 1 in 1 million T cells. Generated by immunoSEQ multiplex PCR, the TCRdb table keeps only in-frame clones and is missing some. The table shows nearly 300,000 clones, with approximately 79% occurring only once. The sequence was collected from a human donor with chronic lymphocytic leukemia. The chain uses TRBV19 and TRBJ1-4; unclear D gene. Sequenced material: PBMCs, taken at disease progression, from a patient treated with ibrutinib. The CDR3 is CASNKIGGFDEKLFF. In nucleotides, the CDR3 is TGTGCCAGTAATAAGATCGGTGGGTTTGATGAAAAACTGTTTTTT.